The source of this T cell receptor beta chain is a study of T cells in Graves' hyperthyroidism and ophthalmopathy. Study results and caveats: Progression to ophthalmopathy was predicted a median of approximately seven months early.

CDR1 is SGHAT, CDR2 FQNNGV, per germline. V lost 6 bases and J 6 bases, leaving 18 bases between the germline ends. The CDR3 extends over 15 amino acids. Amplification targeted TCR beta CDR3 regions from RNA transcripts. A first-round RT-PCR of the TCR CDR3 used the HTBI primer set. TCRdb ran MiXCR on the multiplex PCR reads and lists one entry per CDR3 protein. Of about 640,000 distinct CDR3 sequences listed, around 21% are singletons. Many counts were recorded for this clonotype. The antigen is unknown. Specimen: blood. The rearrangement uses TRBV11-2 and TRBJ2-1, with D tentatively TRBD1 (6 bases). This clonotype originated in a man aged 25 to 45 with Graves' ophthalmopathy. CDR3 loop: CASRDTGTTGNEQFF. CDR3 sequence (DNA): TGTGCCAGCAGAGATACCGGGACAACGGGCAATGAGCAGTTCTTC.